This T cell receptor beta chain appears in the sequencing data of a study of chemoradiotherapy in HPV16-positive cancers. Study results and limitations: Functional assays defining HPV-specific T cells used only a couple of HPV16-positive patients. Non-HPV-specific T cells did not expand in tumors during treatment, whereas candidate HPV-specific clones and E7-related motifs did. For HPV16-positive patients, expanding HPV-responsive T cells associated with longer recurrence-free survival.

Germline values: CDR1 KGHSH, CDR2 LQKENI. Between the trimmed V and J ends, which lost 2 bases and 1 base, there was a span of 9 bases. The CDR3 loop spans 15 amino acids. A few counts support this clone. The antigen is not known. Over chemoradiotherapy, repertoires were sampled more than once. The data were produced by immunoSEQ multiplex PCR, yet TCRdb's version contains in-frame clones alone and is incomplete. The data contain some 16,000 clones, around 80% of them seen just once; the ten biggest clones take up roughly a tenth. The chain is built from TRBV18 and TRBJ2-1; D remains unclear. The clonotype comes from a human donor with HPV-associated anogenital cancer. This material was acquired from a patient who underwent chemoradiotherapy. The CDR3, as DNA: TGTGCCAGCTCACCAATAGGGTATTCCTACAATGAGCAGTTCTTC. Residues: CASSPIGYSYNEQFF.